This T cell receptor (beta chain) was captured in a study of monozygotic twins with inflammatory bowel disease. This CDR3 spans 15 amino acids. CDR1 and CDR2 (germline): SGHTA, FQGNSA. Whole-blood total RNA was extracted without T cell sorting. TCRdb processed the 5' RACE reads again and assigns one entry to each CDR3 protein, with no DNA. The table lists 400,000 to 500,000 distinct CDR3 sequences, with 2% to 3% in the top ten. V usage is TRBV7-2 and J usage is TRBJ1-2; the D gene TCRdb calls, TRBD1, cannot be checked with no DNA. This clonotype was sampled from a human donor with ulcerative colitis or Crohn's disease, or a healthy co-twin of an affected twin (not recorded which). Input material: blood. The CDR3 here is CASSLEGGGGTGYTF.